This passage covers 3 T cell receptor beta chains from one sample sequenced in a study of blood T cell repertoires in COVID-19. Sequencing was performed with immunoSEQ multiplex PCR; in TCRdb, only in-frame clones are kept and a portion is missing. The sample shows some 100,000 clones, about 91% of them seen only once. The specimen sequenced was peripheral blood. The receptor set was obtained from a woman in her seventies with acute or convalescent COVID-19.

CDR3 sequence: CASSLGLGSSYEQYF. Written as DNA, the CDR3 is TGTGCCAGCAGCTTAGGACTAGGGAGCTCCTACGAGCAGTACTTC. The gene calls are TRBV11-1 and TRBJ2-7; perhaps TRBD2 as D (6 bases). CDR1 and CDR2 from the germline V gene are SGHAT and FQDESV (reference sequence). Trimming pared 1 base from V and 0 bases from J, leaving 10 bases between. This CDR3 is 15 amino acids long.

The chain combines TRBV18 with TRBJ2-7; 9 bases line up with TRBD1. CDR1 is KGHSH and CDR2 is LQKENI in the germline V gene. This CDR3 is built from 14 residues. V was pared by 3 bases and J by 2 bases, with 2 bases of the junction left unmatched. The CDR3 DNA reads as TGTGCCAGCTCACCCCGGGACAGGGCCTACGAGCAGTACTTC. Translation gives CASSPRDRAYEQYF.

CDR3 DNA: TGCGCCAGCAGACCACACAGGGACTCCTACGAGCAGTACTTC. This gives the protein CASRPHRDSYEQYF. This sequence joins TRBV4-1 and TRBJ2-7, with a possible D match to TRBD1 (6 bases). CDR1 is MGHRA and CDR2 is YSYEKL in the germline V gene. The CDR3 totals 14 residues. With 6 bases removed from V and 0 bases from J, the gap between germline ends came to 12 bases.